A single sample gave rise to the 15 T cell receptor beta chains below, sequenced in a study of regulatory T cells in long-lasting Graves disease. The time point is: newly diagnosed GD, antithyroid drugs for less than 3 months. The authors made the TCR library using RNA they extracted from PBMCs. Building the TCR beta libraries relied on iRepertoire HTBI primers, and CDR3 regions underwent Arm-PCR. TCRdb itself ran the multiplex PCR reads through MiXCR, one entry per CDR3 protein. The sample gives over 500,000 distinct CDR3 sequences, about 16% of which show up once; around 12% is in the top ten. These data also formed part of another study, on T cells in Graves' hyperthyroidism and ophthalmopathy.

Sequences were derived from peripheral blood mononuclear cells (PBMCs), sampled at new diagnosis, from a patient treated with antithyroid drugs. The receptor source for this set is a man aged 18 to 29 with Graves disease.

The rearrangement uses TRBV6-1 and TRBJ2-7; unclear D gene. The germline V gene has CDR1 MNHNS and CDR2 SASEGT. The V end lost 7 bases, the J end lost 3 bases, and 10 bases lay between the germline ends. The CDR3 runs to 12 residues. In DNA, the CDR3 is TGTGCCAGCACCTACCCGGGCTACGAGCAGTACTTC. Translated: CASTYPGYEQYF.

This clonotype was counted between two and nine times. The CDR3 here is CASSHPIAGDYGYTF. CDR3 nucleotide sequence: TGTGCCAGCAGCCACCCCATAGCAGGGGATTATGGCTACACCTTC. The V call is TRBV3-1, the J call TRBJ1-2; maybe TRBD1 (6 bases). Germline V CDR1 and CDR2: LGHDT, YNNKEL (reference sequence). Trimming removed 3 bases from V and 5 bases from J, with 16 bases in between. This CDR3 comprises 15 residues. Full variable domain (remainder filled in from reference TRBV3-1 and TRBJ1-2): DTAVSQTPKYLVTQMGNDKSIKCEQNLGHDTMYWYKQDSKKFLKIMFSYNNKELIINETVPNRFSPKSPDKAHLNLHINSLELGDSAVYFCASSHPIAGDYGYTFGSGTRLTVV.

This clonotype was seen at least ten times. This CDR3 is CSARDPSGRPNTEAFF. In DNA form, the CDR3 reads TGCAGTGCTAGAGATCCCTCAGGCAGGCCGAACACTGAAGCTTTCTTT. This chain connects TRBV20-1 to TRBJ1-1, with D unclear. V was clipped by 0 bases and J by 1 base, with 15 bases between them. The V gene's germline CDR1 is DFQATT and CDR2 SNEGSKA (reference sequence). The CDR3 totals 16 residues.

The chain is built from TRBV3-1 and TRBJ2-7; TRBD2 is a possible D gene (6 bases). V was shortened by 2 bases and J by 3 bases, with 8 bases between the two germline ends. Germline lookup yields CDR1 LGHDT and CDR2 YNNKEL (reference sequence). CDR3 length equals 13 residues. CDR3 region: CASSQLASYEQYF. The CDR3 bases are TGTGCCAGCAGCCAACTAGCGAGCTACGAGCAGTACTTC.

Points on this clonotype: A much larger clone lies one base from this, so it may be a read error. CDR3 sequence reads: CARGLTNYGYTF. As DNA, the CDR3 is TGTGCCCGGGGGCTTACTAACTATGGCTACACCTTC. The chain couples TRBV30 to TRBJ1-2, with TRBD1 as a possible D gene (6 bases). Between the trimmed V and J ends, which lost 8 bases and 0 bases, there was a span of 10 bases. Germline loops: CDR1 GTSNPN, CDR2 SVGIG (reference sequence). This CDR3 has 12 residues.

This clonotype was seen repeatedly, ten times or more. For the CDR3, the DNA is TGTGCCAGCAGCTTCCGCGGGAGAAATTCCACCGGGGAGCTGTTTTTT. It codes for CASSFRGRNSTGELFF. The rearrangement links TRBV11-3 to TRBJ2-2; 7 bases match TRBD2. Germline V gene data show CDR1 as SGHNT and CDR2 as YENEEA. V shed 3 bases and J 4 bases; nucleotides not matched to a gene: 8. The CDR3 has 16 residues.

The V call is TRBV20-1, the J call TRBJ2-2; no clear D. Trimming removed 5 bases at V and 4 bases at J, with 11 bases between. Germline loops: CDR1 DFQATT, CDR2 SNEGSKA (reference sequence). The CDR3 spans 13 residues. The CDR3 sequence is CSALSQGTGELFF. The CDR3 nucleotides are TGCAGTGCTCTCTCCCAAGGCACCGGGGAGCTGTTTTTT.

There are many counts of this clonotype. The chain links TRBV27 to TRBJ2-4; the D is unclear. This CDR3 region has 17 residues. V lost 5 bases and J 0 bases, leaving 17 bases between the germline ends. The germline gives CDR1 MNHEY, CDR2 SMNVEV (reference sequence). The chain's CDR3 is CASSPITEGLAKNIQYF. CDR3 in DNA: TGTGCCAGCAGTCCGATCACCGAAGGGTTAGCCAAAAACATTCAGTACTTC.

This chain uses TRBV10-3 with TRBJ2-5, with TRBD1 as a possible D gene (6 bases). The DNA end is more similar to TRBJ2-1, so the J call may be wrong. This CDR3 comprises 12 residues. Germline loops: CDR1 ENHRY, CDR2 SYGVKD. CDR3 region: CAYRDMADEQFF. CDR3 nucleotide sequence: TGTGCCTACCGGGACATGGCAGATGAGCAGTTCTTC.

The chain is built from TRBV7-9 and TRBJ2-5, with D maybe TRBD2 (5 bases). In germline, CDR1 is SEHNR, CDR2 FQNEAQ (reference sequence). V was pared by 2 bases and J by 3 bases, with 7 bases between. This CDR3 is built from 13 residues. CDR3 nucleotide sequence: TGTGCCAGCAGCTTATTCGGGAAAGAGACCCAGTACTTC. It yields the protein CASSLFGKETQYF.

The chain carries TRBV5-1 and TRBJ2-1, with D tentatively TRBD2 (5 bases). V was pared by 0 bases and J by 8 bases, with 6 bases between. CDR1 is SGHRS, CDR2 YFSETQ, per germline. The CDR3 runs to 12 residues. Here the CDR3 DNA reads TGCGCCAGCAGCTTGGAGGACTATGAGCAGTTCTTC. Its protein product is CASSLEDYEQFF.

The gene calls are TRBV10-2 and TRBJ1-5; 7 bases fit TRBD1. CDR1 and CDR2 (germline): WSHSY, SAAADI. With 3 bases clipped from V and 2 bases from J, the junction kept 7 bases outside the gene matches. This CDR3 has 16 amino acids. The CDR3, as DNA: TGCGCCAGCAGTGAAACAGGGGTGAGGGGCAATCAGCCCCAGCATTTT. It translates to CASSETGVRGNQPQHF.

The V gene is TRBV20-1, the J gene TRBJ1-2, with a possible D match to TRBD1 (5 bases). The CDR3 spans 15 residues. V lost 1 base and J lost 5, with 17 bases in between. From germline, CDR1 is DFQATT and CDR2 SNEGSKA (reference sequence). CDR3 loop: CSARARDEDGYGYTF. As DNA, the CDR3 is TGCAGTGCTAGAGCCCGGGACGAAGACGGGTATGGCTACACCTTC.

This clonotype has a handful of counts. The chain links TRBV5-4 to TRBJ2-5; 16 positions agree with TRBD2. The germline CDR1 and CDR2 sequences are SGHNT and YYREEE (reference sequence). The trim removed 2 bases at V and 5 bases at J, leaving 6 bases unmatched. This CDR3 is 17 amino acids long. In DNA, the CDR3 is TGTGCCAGCAGCTTCGGGACTAGCGGGAGGGCCAGGGAGACCCAGTACTTC. It is translated as CASSFGTSGRARETQYF.

Only a few counts were recorded for this clonotype. CDR3 amino acids: CASSVDSGANVLTF. CDR3 nucleotides: TGTGCCAGCAGCGTAGACAGTGGGGCCAACGTCCTGACTTTC. V usage is TRBV9 and J usage is TRBJ2-6; D call uncertain. Germline CDR1 and CDR2: SGDLS and YYNGEE. Between the trimmed V and J ends, which lost 0 bases and 3 bases, there was a span of 4 bases. The CDR3 consists of 14 residues. Full variable domain (remainder filled in from reference TRBV9 and TRBJ2-6): DSGVTQTPKHLITATGQRVTLRCSPRSGDLSVYWYQQSLDQGLQFLIQYYNGEERAKGNILERFSAQQFPDLHSELNLSSLELGDSALYFCASSVDSGANVLTFGAGSRLTVL.